This T cell receptor (beta chain) is from a study of blood T cell repertoires in COVID-19. Study background: Symptom resolution, clearance, or two negative PCRs marked the recovered donors of Cohort 3. T cells, B-cell-depleted T cells, or PBMCs provided the cDNA or gDNA that served as material.

V was pared by 6 bases and J by 0 bases, with 4 bases of the junction left unmatched. The CDR3 totals 15 residues. Germline V gene data show CDR1 as MNHEY and CDR2 as SVGAGI. TCRdb's copy holds only in-frame clones and misses some; the assay was immunoSEQ multiplex PCR. The sample has about 360,000 clones; 87% are singletons. In terms of age and location, participants ranged from roughly 18 to 89 years and lived in approximately 26 US areas. The sample comprised PBMCs or T cells enriched from blood (not recorded which). This sequence originates from a man aged 40-49 years in a cohort exposed to, infected with or recovered from COVID-19 (not recorded which). The rearrangement joins TRBV6-5 to TRBJ1-5; 8 bases map to TRBD1. The CDR3 protein is CASRGDRHSNQPQHF. The CDR3 DNA is TGTGCCAGCAGAGGGGACAGGCATAGCAATCAGCCCCAGCATTTT.